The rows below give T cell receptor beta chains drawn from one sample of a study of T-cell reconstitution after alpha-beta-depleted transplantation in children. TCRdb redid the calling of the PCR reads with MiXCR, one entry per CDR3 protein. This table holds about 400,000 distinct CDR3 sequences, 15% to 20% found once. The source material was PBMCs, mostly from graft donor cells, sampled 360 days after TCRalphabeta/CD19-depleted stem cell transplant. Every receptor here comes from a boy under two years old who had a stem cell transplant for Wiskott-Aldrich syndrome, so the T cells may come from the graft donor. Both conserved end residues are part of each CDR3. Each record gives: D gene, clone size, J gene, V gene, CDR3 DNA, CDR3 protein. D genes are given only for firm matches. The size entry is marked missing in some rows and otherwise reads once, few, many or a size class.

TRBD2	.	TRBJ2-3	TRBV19	TGTGCCAGTGCACCGGGACTAGCGACAGATACGCAGTATTTT	CASAPGLATDTQYF
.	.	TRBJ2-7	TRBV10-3	TGTGCCATCAGTGGGGCATACGAGCAGTACTTC	CAISGAYEQYF
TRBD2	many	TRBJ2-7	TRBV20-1	TGCAGTGCTAGCCGGGACTACCCGTTCCTCTCCTACGAGCAGTACTTC	CSASRDYPFLSYEQYF
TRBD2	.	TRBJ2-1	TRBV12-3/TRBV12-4	TGTGCCAGCAGTTTACCGATCGGGGGGGATGAGCAGTTCTTC	CASSLPIGGDEQFF
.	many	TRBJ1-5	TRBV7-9	TGTGCCAGCAGCTTGGACCAGGGCAATCAGCCCCAGCATTTT	CASSLDQGNQPQHF
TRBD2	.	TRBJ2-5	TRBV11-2	TGTGCCAGCAGCTCTGTACCGGGACTAGCGGGATGCCAGTACTTC	CASSSVPGLAGCQYF
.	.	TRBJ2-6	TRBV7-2	TGTGCCAGCAGCTTAGCGGGGAACCTTGGGGCTGGGGCCAACGTCCTGACTTTC	CASSLAGNLGAGANVLTF
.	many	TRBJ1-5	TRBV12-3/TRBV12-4	TGTGCCAGCAGTTATAAGAGCAATCAGCCCCAGCATTTT	CASSYKSNQPQHF
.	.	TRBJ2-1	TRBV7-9	TGTGCCAGCAGCAAGGGAGGGGGGGTCGGCTCGGAGCAGTTCTTC	CASSKGGGVGSEQFF
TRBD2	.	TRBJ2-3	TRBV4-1	TGCGCCAGCAGCCAGGCAGGACTAGCGGGCGTCACAGATACGCAGTATTTT	CASSQAGLAGVTDTQYF
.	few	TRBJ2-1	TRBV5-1	TGCGCCAGCAGCTTGCGGGTCCTCGGGAACAATGAGCAGTTCTTC	CASSLRVLGNNEQFF
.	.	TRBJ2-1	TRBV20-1	TGCAGTGCCGTGGACGACTCCTACAATGAGCAGTTCTTC	CSAVDDSYNEQFF
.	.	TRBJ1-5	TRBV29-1	TGCAGCGTTGCCTCGGATGGCAATCAGCCCCAGCATTTT	CSVASDGNQPQHF
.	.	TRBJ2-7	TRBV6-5	TGTGCCAGCAGTTACTCTGTGGGGCTTGAGCAGTACTTC	CASSYSVGLEQYF
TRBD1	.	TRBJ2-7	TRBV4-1	TGCGCCAGCAGCTTAGGGGGCGCGTGGTACGAGCAGTACTTC	CASSLGGAWYEQYF
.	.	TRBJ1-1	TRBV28	TGTGCCAGCAGTTTATTTACGGGCCTGAGGTGGGCTGAAGCTTTCTTT	CASSLFTGLRWAEAFF
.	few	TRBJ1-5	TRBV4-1	TGCGCCAGCAGCCGCTCACTGGATCAGCCCCAGCATTTT	CASSRSLDQPQHF
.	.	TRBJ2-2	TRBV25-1	TGTGCCAGCAGTGGGGTGGGGACCGCCACCGGGGAGCTGTTTTTT	CASSGVGTATGELFF
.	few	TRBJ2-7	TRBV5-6	TGTGCCAGCAGCTTGGCACATTACGAGCAGTACTTC	CASSLAHYEQYF
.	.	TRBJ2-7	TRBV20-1	TGCAGTGCTAGAGGGGTCAGGACCTACGAGCAGTACTTC	CSARGVRTYEQYF
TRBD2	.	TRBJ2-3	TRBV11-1	TGTGCCAGCAGCTTAGGGCCGACTAGCGGAGGGACTTACCGTCTAACTAGCACAGATACGCAGTATTTT	CASSLGPTSGGTYRLTSTDTQYF
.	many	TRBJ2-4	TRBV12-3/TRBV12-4	TGTGCCAGCAGTCCTGCCCCCTACAGAGACATTCAGTACTTC	CASSPAPYRDIQYF
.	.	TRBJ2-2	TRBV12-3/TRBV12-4	TGTGCCAGCAGTTCAGACAGCCGAGGCGGGGAGCTGTTTTTT	CASSSDSRGGELFF
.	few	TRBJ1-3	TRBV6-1	TGTGCCAGCAGTGAAACAACAGGTGCTGGAAACACCATATATTTT	CASSETTGAGNTIYF
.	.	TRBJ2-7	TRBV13	TGTGCCAGCAGCTTAGAGTTTCGGTACGAGCAGTACTTC	CASSLEFRYEQYF
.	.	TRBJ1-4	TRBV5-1	TGCGCCAGCTCCCGGGGTACTGGTGAAAAACTGTTTTTT	CASSRGTGEKLFF
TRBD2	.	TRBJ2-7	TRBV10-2	TGCGCCAGCAGTCCCCTAGCGGGGGGCTGGTACGAGCAGTACTTC	CASSPLAGGWYEQYF
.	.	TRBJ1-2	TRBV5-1	TGCGCCAGCAGCTTGCCCGGCTATGGCTACACCTTC	CASSLPGYGYTF
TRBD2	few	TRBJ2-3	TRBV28	TGTGCCAGCACCCCGGGACTAGCTGGGGCAGATACGCAGTATTTT	CASTPGLAGADTQYF
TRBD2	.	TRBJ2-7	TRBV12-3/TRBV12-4	TGTGCCAGCAGTCCTAAACTAGCGGGAGTCGTCTACGAGCAGTACTTC	CASSPKLAGVVYEQYF
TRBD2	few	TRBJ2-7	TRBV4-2	TGTGCCAGCAGCCAAGATAACCCCGGGACTAGCGGGAACAGCCAGTACTTC	CASSQDNPGTSGNSQYF
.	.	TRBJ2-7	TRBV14	TGTGCCAGCAGCCAAGATTGGCGGGACAGAAGCTCCTACGAGCAGTACTTC	CASSQDWRDRSSYEQYF
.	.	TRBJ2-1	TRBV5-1	TGCGCCAGCAGCTTGTGGCCGGGGGCCTACAATGAGCAGTTCTTC	CASSLWPGAYNEQFF
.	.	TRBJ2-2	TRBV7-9	TGTGCCAGCAGCTCACCCCAAGGGACCACCGGGGAGCTGTTTTTT	CASSSPQGTTGELFF
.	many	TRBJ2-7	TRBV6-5	TGTGCCAGCAGTTACCTCGGGCCCTACGAGCAGTACTTC	CASSYLGPYEQYF